The T cell receptor (beta chain) under discussion was sequenced for a study of T cell repertoires in cytomegalovirus infection. Germline trimming cut 4 bases from V and 6 bases from J; bases unmatched to any gene: 4. The CDR3 consists of 14 residues. Germline V lookup: CDR1 MDHEN, CDR2 SYDVKM. The sample holds a few counts of this clonotype. TCRdb independently ran MiXCR on the reads; one entry per CDR3 protein. Among hundreds of thousands of distinct CDR3 sequences listed, roughly 26% were seen once. The chain carries TRBV28 and TRBJ2-1; 9 bases are a match to TRBD1. The sequencing sample was made of CD8+ T cells from PBMCs. This sequence originates from a human donor in good health (CMV status not recorded). Some clones in this sample may be carry-over from other donors' samples. CDR3 sequence (DNA): TGTGCCAGCAGTTACAGGGGGCACTTCAATGAGCAGTTCTTC. Translation: CASSYRGHFNEQFF.